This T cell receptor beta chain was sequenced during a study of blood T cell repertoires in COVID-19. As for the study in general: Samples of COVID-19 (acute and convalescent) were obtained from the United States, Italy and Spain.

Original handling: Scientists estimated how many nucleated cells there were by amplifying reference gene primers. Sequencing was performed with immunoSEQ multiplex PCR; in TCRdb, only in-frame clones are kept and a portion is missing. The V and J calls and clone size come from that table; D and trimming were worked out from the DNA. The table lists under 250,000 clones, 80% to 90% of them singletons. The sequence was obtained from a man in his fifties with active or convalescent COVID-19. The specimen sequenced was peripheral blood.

CDR3 bases: TGCAGCGTCGACCTCGGACAGGGAGAGACCCAGTACTTC. As protein: CSVDLGQGETQYF. V is TRBV29-1 and J is TRBJ2-5, with 8 positions matching TRBD1. CDR1 and CDR2 (germline): SQVTM, ANQGSEA. Germline trimming cut 6 bases from V and 4 bases from J; bases unmatched to any gene: 7. There are 13 residues in the CDR3.